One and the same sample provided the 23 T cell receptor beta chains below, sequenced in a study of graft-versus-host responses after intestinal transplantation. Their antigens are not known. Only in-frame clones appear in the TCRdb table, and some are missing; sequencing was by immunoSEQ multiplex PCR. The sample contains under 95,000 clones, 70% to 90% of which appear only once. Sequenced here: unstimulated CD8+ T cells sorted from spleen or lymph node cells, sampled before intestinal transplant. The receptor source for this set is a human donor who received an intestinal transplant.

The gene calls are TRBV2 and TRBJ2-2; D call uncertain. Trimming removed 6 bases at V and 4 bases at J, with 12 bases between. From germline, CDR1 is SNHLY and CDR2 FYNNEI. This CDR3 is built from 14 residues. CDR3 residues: CASREIGVTGELFF. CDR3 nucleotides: TGTGCCAGCAGGGAGATAGGAGTCACCGGGGAGCTGTTTTTT. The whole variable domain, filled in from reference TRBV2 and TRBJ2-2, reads EPEVTQTPSHQVTQMGQEVILRCVPISNHLYFYWYRQILGQKVEFLVSFYNNEISEKSEIFDDQFSVERPDGSNFTLKIRSTKLEDSAMYFCASREIGVTGELFFGEGSRLTVL.

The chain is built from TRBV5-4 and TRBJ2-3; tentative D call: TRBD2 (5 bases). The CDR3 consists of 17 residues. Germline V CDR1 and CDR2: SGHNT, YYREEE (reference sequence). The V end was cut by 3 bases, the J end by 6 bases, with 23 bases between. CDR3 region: CASSSFAGLALYDTQYF. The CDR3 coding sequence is TGTGCCAGCAGCTCTTTCGCTGGTCTAGCACTGTACGATACGCAGTATTTT.

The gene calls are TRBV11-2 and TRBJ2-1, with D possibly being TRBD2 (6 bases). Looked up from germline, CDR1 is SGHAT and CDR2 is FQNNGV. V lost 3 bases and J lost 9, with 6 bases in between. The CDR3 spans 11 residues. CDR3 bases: TGTGCCAGCAGCTTGGGGGGTGAGCAGTTCTTC. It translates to CASSLGGEQFF.

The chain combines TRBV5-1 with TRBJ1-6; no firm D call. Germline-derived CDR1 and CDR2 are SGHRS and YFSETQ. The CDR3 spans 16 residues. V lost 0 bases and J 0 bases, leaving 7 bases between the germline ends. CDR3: CASSLAGSSYNSPLHF. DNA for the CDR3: TGCGCCAGCAGCTTGGCAGGCAGCTCCTATAATTCACCCCTCCACTTT.

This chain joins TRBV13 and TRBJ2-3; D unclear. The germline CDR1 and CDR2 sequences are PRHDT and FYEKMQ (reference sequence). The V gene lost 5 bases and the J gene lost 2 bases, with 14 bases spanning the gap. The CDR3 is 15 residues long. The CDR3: CASSLTRQVTDTQYF. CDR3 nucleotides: TGTGCCAGCAGCCTTACCCGTCAGGTCACAGATACGCAGTATTTT.

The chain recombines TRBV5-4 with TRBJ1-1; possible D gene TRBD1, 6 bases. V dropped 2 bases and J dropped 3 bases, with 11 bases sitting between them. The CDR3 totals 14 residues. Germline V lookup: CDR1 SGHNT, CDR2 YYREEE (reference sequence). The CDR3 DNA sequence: TGTGCCAGCAGCTTTCGGGGGGCTGACACTGAAGCTTTCTTT. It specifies CASSFRGADTEAFF.

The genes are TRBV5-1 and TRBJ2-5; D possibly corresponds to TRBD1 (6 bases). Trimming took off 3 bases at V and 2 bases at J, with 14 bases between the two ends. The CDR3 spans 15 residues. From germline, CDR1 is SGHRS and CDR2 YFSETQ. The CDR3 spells CASSSRDKIQETQYF. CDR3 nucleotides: TGCGCCAGCAGCTCCCGGGACAAAATACAAGAGACCCAGTACTTC.

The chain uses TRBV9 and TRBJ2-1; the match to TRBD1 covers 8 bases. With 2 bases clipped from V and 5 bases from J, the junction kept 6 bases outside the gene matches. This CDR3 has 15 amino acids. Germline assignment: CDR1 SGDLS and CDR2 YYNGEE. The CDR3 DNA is TGTGCCAGCAGCGTCCGGGGGACAGGAGACAATGAGCAGTTCTTC. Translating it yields CASSVRGTGDNEQFF.

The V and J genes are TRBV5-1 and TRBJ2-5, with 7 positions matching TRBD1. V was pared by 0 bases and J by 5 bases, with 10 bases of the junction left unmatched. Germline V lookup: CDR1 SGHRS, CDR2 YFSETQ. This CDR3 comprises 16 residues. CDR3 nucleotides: TGCGCCAGCAGCTTGGGGTCTACAGGGGCCGGGGAGACCCAGTACTTC. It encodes CASSLGSTGAGETQYF.

In nucleotides, the CDR3 is TGTGCCAGCAGCTTTAGCGGGGATCCCCCGGGGTGGTATTTT. Protein: CASSFSGDPPGWYF. This chain connects TRBV5-4 to TRBJ2-3, with TRBD2 matching over 8 bases. J was trimmed by 14 bases and V by 2 bases; bases with no gene match: 13. CDR3 length: 14 amino acids. Germline V gene lookup returns CDR1 SGHNT and CDR2 YYREEE (reference sequence).

CDR3 loop: CAIRDRVNTEAFF. DNA of the CDR3: TGTGCCATCAGGGACAGGGTGAACACTGAAGCTTTCTTT. This chain uses TRBV10-3 with TRBJ1-1; TRBD1 aligns across 8 bases. The V gene's germline CDR1 is ENHRY and CDR2 SYGVKD. The CDR3 sequence is 13 residues long. V lost 6 bases and J lost 0; bases outside the gene matches: 0.

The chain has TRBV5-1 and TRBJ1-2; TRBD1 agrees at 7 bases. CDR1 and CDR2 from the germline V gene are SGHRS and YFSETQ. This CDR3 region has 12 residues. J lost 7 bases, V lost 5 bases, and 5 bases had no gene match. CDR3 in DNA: TGCGCCAGCAGACGACAGGGTATTGGCTACACCTTC. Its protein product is CASRRQGIGYTF. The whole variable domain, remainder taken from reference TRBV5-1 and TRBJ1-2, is KAGVTQTPRYLIKTRGQQVTLSCSPISGHRSVSWYQQTPGQGLQFLFEYFSETQRNKGNFPGRFSGRQFSNSRSEMNVSTLELGDSALYLCASRRQGIGYTFGSGTRLTVV.

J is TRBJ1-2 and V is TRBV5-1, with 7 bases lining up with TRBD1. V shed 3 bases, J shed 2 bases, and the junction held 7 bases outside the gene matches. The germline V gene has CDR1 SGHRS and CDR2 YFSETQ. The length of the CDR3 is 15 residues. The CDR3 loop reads CASSWGDSENYGYTF. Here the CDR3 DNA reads TGCGCCAGCAGCTGGGGGGACAGTGAGAACTATGGCTACACCTTC.

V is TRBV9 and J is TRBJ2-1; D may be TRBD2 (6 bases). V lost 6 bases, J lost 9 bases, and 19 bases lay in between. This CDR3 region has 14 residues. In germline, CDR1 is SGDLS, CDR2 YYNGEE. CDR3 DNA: TGTGCCAGCACCGGAGCGGAGGGTTGGGGTGAGCAGTTCTTC. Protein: CASTGAEGWGEQFF.

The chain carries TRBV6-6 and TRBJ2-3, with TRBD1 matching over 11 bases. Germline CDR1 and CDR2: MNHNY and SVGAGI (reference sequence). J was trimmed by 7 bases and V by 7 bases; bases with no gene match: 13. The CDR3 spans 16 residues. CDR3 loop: CASTDSGTGGSYTQYF. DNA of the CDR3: TGTGCCAGCACGGACTCCGGGACAGGGGGTTCTTATACGCAGTATTTT.

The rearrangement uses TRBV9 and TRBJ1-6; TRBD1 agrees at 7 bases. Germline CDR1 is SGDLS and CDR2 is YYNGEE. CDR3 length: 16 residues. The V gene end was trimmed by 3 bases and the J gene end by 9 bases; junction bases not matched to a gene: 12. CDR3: CASSALETGFSSPLHF. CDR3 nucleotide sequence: TGTGCCAGCAGCGCCCTAGAGACAGGGTTTAGTTCACCCCTCCACTTT. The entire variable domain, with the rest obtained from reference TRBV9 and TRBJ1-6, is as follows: DSGVTQTPKHLITATGQRVTLRCSPRSGDLSVYWYQQSLDQGLQFLIQYYNGEERAKGNILERFSAQQFPDLHSELNLSSLELGDSALYFCASSALETGFSSPLHFGNGTRLTVT.

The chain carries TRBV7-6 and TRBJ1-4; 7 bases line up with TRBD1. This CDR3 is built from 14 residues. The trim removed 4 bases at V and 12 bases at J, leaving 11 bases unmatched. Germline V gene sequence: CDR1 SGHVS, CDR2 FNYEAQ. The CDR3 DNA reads TGTGCCAGCAGCTCCCGACCCGACAGGGTGGAACTGTTTTTT. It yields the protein CASSSRPDRVELFF. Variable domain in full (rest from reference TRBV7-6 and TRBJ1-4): GAGVSQSPRYKVTKRGQDVALRCDPISGHVSLYWYRQALGQGPEFLTYFNYEAQQDKSGLPNDRFSAERPEGSISTLTIQRTEQRDSAMYRCASSSRPDRVELFFGSGTQLSVL.

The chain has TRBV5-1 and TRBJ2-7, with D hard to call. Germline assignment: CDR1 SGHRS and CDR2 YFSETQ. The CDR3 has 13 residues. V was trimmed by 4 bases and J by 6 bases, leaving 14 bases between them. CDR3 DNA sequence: TGCGCCAGCAGCCGTAATCCGACGGGCGAGCAGTACTTC. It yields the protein CASSRNPTGEQYF.

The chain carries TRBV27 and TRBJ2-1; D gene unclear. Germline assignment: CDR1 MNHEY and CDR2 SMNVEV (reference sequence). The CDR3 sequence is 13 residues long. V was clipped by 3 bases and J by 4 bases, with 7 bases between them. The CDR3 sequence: CASSFVGYNEQFF. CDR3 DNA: TGTGCCAGCAGTTTTGTCGGTTACAATGAGCAGTTCTTC.

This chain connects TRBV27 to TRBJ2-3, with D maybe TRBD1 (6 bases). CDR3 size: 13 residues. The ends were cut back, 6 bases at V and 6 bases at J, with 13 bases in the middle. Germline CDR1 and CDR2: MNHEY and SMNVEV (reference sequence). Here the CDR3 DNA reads TGTGCCAGCAGCCGGTCAAGGGGGGATACGCAGTATTTT. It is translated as CASSRSRGDTQYF.

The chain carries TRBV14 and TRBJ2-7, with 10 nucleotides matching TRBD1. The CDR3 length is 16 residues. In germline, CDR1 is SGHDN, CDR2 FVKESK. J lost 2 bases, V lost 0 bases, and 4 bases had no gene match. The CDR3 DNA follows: TGTGCCAGCAGCCAAGATGGACAGGGGGGTCCCTACGAGCAGTACTTC. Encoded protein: CASSQDGQGGPYEQYF.

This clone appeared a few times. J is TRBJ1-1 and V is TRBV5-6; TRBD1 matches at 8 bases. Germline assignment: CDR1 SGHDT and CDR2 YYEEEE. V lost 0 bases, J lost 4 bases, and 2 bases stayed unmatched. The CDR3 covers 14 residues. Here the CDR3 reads CASSLGTGFTEAFF. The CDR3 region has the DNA TGTGCCAGCAGCTTGGGGACAGGGTTCACTGAAGCTTTCTTT.

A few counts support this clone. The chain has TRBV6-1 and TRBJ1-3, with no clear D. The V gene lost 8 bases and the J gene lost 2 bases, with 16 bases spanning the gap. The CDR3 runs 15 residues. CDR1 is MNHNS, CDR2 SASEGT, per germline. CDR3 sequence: CASARTPEAGNTIYF. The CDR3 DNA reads TGTGCCAGCGCCCGGACGCCGGAGGCTGGAAACACCATATATTTT.